This T cell receptor (beta chain) was sequenced in a study of shared clonotypes between healthy human individuals. Points from the study as a whole: Measured sharing among donors was expected to vary with sequencing depth. Tissues were not sampled, only blood, and their repertoires likely differ.

In its sample, this clone was seen once. The antigen is undetermined. Trimming cost V 4 bases and J 4 bases; bases outside gene matches: 10. Germline-derived CDR1 and CDR2 are SGDLS and YYNGEE. The CDR3 is 16 amino acids. Every subset had its genomic DNA shared out evenly among several immunoSEQ plates. Measured with immunoSEQ multiplex PCR; TCRdb has only the in-frame clones, and not every one. The sample shows approximately 1.4 million clones, about 98% of them seen only once. The source of this sequence is a man under 40 in good health. Sequenced material: naive CD4+ T cells sorted from blood. Regarding subset: CD45RA+ positively selected. The chain employs TRBV9 and TRBJ2-1; 8 positions match TRBD2. The CDR3 is CASSPHIREGYNEQFF. In nucleotides, the CDR3 is TGTGCCAGCAGCCCCCACATCCGGGAGGGTTACAATGAGCAGTTCTTC.